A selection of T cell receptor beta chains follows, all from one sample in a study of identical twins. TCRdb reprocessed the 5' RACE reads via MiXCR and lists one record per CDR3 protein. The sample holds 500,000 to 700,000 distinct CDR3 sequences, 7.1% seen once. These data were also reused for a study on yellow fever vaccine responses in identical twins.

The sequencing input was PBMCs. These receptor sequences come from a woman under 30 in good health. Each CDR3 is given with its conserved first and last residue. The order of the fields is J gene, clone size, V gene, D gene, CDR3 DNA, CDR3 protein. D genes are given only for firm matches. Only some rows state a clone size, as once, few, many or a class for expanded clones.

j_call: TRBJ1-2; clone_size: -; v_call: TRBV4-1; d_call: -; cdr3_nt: TGCGCCAGCAGCCACGGACTTTCTGGCTACACCTTC; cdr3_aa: CASSHGLSGYTF
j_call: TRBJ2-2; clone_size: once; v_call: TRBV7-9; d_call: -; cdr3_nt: TGTGCCAGCAGCCATGGGGCGATCAGCTGGGAGCTGTTTTTT; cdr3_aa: CASSHGAISWELFF
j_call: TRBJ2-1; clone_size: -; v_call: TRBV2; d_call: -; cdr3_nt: TGTGCCAGCAACCTACAGGGACCCATCGGCGATGAGCAGTTCTTC; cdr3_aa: CASNLQGPIGDEQFF
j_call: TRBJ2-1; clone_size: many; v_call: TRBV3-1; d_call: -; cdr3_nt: TGTGCCAGCAGCCAACGGCTAGCCGGAATCACCTCCTACAATGAGCAGTTCTTC; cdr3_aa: CASSQRLAGITSYNEQFF
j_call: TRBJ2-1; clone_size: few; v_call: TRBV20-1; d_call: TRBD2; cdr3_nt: TGCAGTGCTAGACTAGCGGGAGACCCACGATACAATGAGCAGTTCTTC; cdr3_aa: CSARLAGDPRYNEQFF
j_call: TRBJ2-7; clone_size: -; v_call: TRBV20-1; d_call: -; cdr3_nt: TGCAGTGCTAGTATATCACAGGGTTACGAGCAGTACTTC; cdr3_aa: CSASISQGYEQYF
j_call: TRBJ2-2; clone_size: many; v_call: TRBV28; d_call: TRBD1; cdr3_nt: TGTGCCAGCAGAACGGGACAGGGGTACATCGGGGAGCTGTTTTTT; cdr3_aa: CASRTGQGYIGELFF
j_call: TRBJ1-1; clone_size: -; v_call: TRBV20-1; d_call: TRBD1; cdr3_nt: TGCAGTGCTAGGATTCCCAGGGGGGAAACTGAAGCTTTCTTT; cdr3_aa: CSARIPRGETEAFF
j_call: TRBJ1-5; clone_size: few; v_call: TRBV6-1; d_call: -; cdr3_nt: TGTGCCGTAACGAGGGGAGCGGACGGGCAGCCCCAGCATTTT; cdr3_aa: CAVTRGADGQPQHF
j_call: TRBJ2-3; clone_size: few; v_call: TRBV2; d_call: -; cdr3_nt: TGTGCCAGCAGTGTCGGGGGGCCTAGCACAGATACGCAGTATTTT; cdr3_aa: CASSVGGPSTDTQYF
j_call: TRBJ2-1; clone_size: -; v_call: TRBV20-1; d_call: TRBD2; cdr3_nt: TGCAGTGCAAGGGGGCGGGAGGGGTACAATGAGCAGTTCTTC; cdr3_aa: CSARGREGYNEQFF
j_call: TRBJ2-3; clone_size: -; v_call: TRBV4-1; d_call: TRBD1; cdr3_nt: TGCGCCAGCAGCCAAGATCAGGGGGCGCTGGGTACGCAGTATTTT; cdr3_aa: CASSQDQGALGTQYF
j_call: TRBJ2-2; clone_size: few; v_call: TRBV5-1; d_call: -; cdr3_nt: TGCGCCAGCAGCTACCTTTCTACAGGGCTGAACACCGGGGAGCTGTTTTTT; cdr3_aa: CASSYLSTGLNTGELFF
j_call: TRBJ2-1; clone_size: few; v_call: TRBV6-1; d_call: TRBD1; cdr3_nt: TGTGCCAGCAGTGCTGGCCGGGGACAGGGCGGCTTCGATGAGCAGTTCTTC; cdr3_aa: CASSAGRGQGGFDEQFF
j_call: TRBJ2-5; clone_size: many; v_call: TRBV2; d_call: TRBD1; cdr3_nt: TGTGCCAGCGCAGGGGACAGGGGGCCGGTAGAGACCCAGTACTTC; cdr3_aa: CASAGDRGPVETQYF
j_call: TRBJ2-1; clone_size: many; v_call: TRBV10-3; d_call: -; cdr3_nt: TGTGCCATCAGTGAGCCACGGGACTCCTACAATGAGCAGTTCTTC; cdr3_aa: CAISEPRDSYNEQFF
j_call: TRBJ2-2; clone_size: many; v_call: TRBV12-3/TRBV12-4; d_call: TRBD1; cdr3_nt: TGTGCCAGCAGTTACCGGGACAGGGGTAACACCGGGGAGCTGTTTTTT; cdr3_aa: CASSYRDRGNTGELFF
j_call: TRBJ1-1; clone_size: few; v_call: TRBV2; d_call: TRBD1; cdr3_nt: TGTGCCAGCTTGGACAGGGGGATGAACACTGAAGCTTTCTTT; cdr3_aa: CASLDRGMNTEAFF
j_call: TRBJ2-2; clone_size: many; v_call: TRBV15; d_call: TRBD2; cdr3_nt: TGTGCCACCAGCCCTACGGGAGGGCAGCTGAACACCGGGGAGCTGTTTTTT; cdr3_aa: CATSPTGGQLNTGELFF
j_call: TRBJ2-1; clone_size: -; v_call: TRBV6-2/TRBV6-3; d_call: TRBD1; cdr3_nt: TGTGCCAGCAGTTCGTGGACAGGGGGCGCGGAGCAGTTCTTC; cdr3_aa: CASSSWTGGAEQFF
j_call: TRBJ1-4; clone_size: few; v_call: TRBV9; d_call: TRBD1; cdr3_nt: TGTGCCAGCAGCCCAACCGGGACAGGCAATGAAAAACTGTTTTTT; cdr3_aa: CASSPTGTGNEKLFF
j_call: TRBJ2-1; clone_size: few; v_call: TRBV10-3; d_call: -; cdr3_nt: TGTGCCATCAGTGAAATCCACAATGAGCAGTTCTTC; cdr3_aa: CAISEIHNEQFF
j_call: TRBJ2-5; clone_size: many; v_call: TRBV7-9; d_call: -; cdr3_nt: TGTGCCAGCAGCCCGGGCCTCGCCCTGGAGACCCAGTACTTC; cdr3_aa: CASSPGLALETQYF